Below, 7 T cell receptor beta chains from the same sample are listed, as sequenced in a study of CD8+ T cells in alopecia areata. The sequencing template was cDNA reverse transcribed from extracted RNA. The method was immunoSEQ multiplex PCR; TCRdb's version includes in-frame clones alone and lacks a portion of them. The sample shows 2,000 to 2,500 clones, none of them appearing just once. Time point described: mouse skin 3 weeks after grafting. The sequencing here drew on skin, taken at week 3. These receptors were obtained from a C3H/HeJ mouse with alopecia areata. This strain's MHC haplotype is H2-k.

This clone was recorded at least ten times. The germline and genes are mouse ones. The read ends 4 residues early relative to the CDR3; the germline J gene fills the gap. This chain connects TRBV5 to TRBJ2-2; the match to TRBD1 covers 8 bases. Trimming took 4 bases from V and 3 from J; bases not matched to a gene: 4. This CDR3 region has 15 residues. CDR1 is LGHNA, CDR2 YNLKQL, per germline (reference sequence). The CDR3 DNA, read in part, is TGTGCCAGCAGCCCCCAGGGGGCAGACACCGGG. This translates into CASSPQGADTG. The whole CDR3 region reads CASSPQGADTGQLYF.

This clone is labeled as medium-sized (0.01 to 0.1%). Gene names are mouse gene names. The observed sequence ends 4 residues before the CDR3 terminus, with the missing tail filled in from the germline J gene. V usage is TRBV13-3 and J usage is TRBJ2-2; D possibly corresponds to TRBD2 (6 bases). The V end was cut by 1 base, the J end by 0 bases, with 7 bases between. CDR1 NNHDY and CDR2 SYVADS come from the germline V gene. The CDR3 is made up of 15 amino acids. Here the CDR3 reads CASSDLGPNTGQLYF. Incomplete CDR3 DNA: TGTGCCAGCAGTGATCTGGGGCCAAACACCGGG.

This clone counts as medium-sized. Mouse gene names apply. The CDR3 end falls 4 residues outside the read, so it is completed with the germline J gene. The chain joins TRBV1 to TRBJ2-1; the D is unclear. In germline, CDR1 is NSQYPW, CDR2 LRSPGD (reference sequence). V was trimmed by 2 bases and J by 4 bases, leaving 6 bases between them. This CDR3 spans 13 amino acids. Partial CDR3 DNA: TGCACCTGCAGTGCAACAACGTATGCT. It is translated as CTCSATTYA. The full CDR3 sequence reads CTCSATTYAEQFF. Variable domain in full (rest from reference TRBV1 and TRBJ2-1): VTLLEQNPRWRLVPRGQAVNLRCILKNSQYPWMSWYQQDLQKQLQWLFTLRSPGDKEVKSLPGADYLATRVTDTELRLQVANMSQGRTLYCTCSATTYAEQFFGPGTRLTVL.

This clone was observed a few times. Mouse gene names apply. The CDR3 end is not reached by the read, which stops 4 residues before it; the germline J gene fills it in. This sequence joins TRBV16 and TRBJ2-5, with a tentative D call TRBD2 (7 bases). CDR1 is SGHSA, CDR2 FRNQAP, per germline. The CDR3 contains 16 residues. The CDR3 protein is CASSLDPWGAGDTQYF. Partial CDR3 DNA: TGTGCAAGCAGCTTAGATCCATGGGGGGCGGGAGAC.

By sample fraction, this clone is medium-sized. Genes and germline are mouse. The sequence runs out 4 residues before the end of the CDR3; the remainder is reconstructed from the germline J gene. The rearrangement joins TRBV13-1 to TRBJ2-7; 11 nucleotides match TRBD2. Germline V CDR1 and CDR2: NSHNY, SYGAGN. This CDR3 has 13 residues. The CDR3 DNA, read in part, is TGTGCCAGCAGCCTGGACTGGGGGGAT. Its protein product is CASSLDWGD. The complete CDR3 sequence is CASSLDWGDEQYF.

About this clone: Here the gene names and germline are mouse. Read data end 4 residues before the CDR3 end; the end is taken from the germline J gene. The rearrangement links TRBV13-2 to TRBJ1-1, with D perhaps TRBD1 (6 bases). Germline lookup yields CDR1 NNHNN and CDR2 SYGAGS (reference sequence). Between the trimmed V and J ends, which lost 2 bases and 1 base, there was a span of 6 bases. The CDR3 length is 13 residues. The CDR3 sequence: CASGEQGNTEVFF. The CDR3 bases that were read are TGTGCCAGCGGTGAACAGGGGAACACA.

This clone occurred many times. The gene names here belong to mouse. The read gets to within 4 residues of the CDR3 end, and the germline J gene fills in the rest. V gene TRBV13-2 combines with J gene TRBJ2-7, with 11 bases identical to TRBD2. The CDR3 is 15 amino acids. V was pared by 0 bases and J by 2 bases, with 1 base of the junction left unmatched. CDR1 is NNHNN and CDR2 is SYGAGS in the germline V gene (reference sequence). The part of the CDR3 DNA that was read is TGTGCCAGCGGTGATGAGGGACTGGGGGCCTAT. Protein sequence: CASGDEGLGAY. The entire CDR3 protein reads CASGDEGLGAYEQYF.